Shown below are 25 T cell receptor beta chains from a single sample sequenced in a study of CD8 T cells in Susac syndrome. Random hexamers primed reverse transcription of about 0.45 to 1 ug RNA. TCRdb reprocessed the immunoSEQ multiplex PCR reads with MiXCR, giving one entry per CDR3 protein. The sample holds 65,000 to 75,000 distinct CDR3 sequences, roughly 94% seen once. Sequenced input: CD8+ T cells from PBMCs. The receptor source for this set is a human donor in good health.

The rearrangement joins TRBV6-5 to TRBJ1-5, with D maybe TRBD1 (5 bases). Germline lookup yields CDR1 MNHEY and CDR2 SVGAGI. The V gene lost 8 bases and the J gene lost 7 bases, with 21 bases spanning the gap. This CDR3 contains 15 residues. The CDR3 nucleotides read TGTGCCAGCTCTCCCCTGGGGGGGGGATCGCAGCCCCAGCATTTT. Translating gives CASSPLGGGSQPQHF.

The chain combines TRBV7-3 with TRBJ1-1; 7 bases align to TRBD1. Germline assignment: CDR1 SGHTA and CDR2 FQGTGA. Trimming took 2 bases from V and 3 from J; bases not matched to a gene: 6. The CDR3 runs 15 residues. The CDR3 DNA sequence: TGTGCCAGCAGCTTAGTGGGACAGTTGGACACTGAAGCTTTCTTT. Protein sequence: CASSLVGQLDTEAFF. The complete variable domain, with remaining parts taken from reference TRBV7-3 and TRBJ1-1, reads GAGVSQTPSNKVTEKGKYVELRCDPISGHTALYWYRQSLGQGPEFLIYFQGTGAADDSGLPNDRFFAVRPEGSVSTLKIQRTERGDSAVYLCASSLVGQLDTEAFFGQGTRLTVV.

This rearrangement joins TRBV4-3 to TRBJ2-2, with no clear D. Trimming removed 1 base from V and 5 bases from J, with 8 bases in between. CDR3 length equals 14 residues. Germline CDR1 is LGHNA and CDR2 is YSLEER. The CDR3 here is CASSQVERTGELFF. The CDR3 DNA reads TGCGCCAGCAGCCAAGTGGAGAGAACCGGGGAGCTGTTTTTT.

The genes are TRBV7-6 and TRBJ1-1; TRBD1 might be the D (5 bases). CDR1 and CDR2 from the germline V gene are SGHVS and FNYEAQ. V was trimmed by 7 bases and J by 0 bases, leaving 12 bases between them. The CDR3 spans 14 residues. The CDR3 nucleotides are TGTGCCAGCACTGCGGGGCTCATGAACACTGAAGCTTTCTTT. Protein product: CASTAGLMNTEAFF.

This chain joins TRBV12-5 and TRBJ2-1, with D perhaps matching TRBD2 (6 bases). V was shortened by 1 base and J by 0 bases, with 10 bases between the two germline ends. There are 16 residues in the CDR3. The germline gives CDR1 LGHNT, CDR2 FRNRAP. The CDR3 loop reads CASGLDGGLSYNEQFF. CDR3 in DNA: TGTGCTAGTGGTTTGGATGGGGGACTCTCCTACAATGAGCAGTTCTTC. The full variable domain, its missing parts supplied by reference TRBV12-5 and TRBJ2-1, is DARVTQTPRHKVTEMGQEVTMRCQPILGHNTVFWYRQTMMQGLELLAYFRNRAPLDDSGMPKDRFSAEMPDATLATLKIQPSEPRDSAVYFCASGLDGGLSYNEQFFGPGTRLTVL.

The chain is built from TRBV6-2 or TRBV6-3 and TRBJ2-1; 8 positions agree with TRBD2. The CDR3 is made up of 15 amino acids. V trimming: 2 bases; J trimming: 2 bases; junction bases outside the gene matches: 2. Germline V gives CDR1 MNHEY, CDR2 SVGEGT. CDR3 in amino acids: CASSYILAAYNEQFF. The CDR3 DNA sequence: TGTGCCAGCAGTTACATACTAGCGGCCTACAATGAGCAGTTCTTC.

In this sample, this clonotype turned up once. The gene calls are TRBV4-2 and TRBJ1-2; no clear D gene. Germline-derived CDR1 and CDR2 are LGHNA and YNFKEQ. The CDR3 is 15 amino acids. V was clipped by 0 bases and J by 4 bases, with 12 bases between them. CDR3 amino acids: CASSQEATVVYGYTF. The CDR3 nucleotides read TGTGCCAGCAGCCAAGAAGCGACCGTTGTCTATGGCTACACCTTC.

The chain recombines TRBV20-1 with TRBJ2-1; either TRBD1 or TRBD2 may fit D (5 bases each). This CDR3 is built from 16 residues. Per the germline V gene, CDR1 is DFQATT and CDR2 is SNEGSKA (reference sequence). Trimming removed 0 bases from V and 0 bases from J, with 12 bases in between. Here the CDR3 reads CSARDPGASSYNEQFF. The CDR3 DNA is TGCAGTGCTAGAGATCCCGGGGCGAGCTCCTACAATGAGCAGTTCTTC.

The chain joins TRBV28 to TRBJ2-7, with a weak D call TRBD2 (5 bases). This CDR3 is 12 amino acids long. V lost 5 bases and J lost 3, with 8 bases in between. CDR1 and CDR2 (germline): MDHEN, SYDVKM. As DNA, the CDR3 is TGTGCCAGCAGTATAGAGGGCTACGAGCAGTACTTC. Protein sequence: CASSIEGYEQYF.

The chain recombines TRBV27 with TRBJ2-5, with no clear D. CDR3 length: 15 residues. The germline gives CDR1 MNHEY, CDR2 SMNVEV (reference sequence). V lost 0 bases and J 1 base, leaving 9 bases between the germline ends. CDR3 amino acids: CASSLSSAPQETQYF. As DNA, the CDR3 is TGTGCCAGCAGTTTATCATCGGCTCCCCAAGAGACCCAGTACTTC.

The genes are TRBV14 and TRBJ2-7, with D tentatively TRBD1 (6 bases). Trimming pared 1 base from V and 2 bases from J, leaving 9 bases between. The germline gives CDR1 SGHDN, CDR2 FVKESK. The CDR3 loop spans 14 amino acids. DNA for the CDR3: TGTGCCAGCAGCCAAGCAACAGGGCCCTACGAGCAGTACTTC. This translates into CASSQATGPYEQYF.

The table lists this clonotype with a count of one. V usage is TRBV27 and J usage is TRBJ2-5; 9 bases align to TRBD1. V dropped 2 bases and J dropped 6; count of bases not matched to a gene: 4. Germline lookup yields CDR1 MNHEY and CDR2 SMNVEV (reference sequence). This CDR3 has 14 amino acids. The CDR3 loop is CASSLGTGQKTQYF. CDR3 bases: TGTGCCAGCAGTTTAGGGACAGGGCAGAAGACCCAGTACTTC.

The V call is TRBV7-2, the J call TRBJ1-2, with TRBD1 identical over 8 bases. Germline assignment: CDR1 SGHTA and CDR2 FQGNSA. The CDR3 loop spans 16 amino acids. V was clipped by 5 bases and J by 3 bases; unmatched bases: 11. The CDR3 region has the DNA TGTGCCAGCAGCCTCGTAGGACGCAGGGGGCACTATGGCTACACCTTC. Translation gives CASSLVGRRGHYGYTF.

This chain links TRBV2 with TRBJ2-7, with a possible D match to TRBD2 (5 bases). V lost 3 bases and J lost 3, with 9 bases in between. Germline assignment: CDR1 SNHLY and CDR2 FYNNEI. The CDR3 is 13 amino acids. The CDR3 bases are TGTGCCAGCAGTGACGGGGTAGTCTACGAGCAGTACGTC. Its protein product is CASSDGVVYEQYV.

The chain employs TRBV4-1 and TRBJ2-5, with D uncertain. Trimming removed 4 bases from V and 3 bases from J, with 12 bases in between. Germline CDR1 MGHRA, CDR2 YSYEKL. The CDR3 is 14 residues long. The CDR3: CASSPPGREETQYF. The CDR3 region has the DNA TGCGCCAGCAGCCCGCCCGGCCGAGAAGAGACCCAGTACTTC.

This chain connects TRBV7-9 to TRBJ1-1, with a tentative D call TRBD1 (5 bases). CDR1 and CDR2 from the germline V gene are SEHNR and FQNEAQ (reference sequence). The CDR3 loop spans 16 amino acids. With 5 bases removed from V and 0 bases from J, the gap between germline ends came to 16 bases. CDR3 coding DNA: TGTGCCAGCAGCCCGCCCCACGGACACTTGAACACTGAAGCTTTCTTT. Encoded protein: CASSPPHGHLNTEAFF.

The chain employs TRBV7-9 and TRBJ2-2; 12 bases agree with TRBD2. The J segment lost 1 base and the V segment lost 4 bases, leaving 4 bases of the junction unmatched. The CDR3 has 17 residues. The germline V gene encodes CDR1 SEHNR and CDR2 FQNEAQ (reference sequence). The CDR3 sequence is CASSSWTSGENTGELFF. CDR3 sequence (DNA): TGTGCCAGCAGCTCCTGGACTAGCGGGGAGAACACCGGGGAGCTGTTTTTT.

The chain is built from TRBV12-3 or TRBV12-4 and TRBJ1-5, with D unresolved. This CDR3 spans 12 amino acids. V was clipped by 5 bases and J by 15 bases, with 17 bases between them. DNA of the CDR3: TGTGCCAGCAGTCCAAGGCCCCCGATTCGGCATTTT. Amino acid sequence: CASSPRPPIRHF.

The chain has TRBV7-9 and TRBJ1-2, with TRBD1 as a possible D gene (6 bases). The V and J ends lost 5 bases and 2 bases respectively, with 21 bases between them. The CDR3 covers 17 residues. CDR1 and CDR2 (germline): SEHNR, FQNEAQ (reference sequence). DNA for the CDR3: TGTGCCAGCAGCCCAAGTGGGGGGGCGTTCCTAAACTATGGCTACACCTTC. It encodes CASSPSGGAFLNYGYTF.

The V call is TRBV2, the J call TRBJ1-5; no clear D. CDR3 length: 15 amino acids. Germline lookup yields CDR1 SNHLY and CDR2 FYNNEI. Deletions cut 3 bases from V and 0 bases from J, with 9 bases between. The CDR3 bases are TGTGCCAGCAGTGACTCAGGTAATAGCAATCAGCCCCAGCATTTT. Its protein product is CASSDSGNSNQPQHF.

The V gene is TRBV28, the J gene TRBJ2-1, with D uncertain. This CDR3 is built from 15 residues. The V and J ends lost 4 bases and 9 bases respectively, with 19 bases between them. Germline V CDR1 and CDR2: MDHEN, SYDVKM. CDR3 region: CASSSLVLGNGEQFF. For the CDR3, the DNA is TGTGCCAGCAGTTCCCTTGTTCTTGGCAATGGTGAGCAGTTCTTC.

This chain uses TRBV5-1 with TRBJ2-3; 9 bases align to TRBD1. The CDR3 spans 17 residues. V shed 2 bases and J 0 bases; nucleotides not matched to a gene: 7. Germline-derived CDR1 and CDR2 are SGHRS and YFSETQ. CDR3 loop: CASSFSNRGLSTDTQYF. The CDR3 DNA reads TGCGCCAGCAGCTTCTCTAACAGGGGGCTCAGCACAGATACGCAGTATTTT.

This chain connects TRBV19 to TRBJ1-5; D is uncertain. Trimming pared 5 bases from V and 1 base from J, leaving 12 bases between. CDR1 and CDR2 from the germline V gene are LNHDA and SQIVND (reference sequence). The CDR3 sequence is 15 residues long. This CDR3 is CASSAVGGSNQPQHF. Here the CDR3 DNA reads TGTGCCAGTAGTGCCGTAGGTGGGAGCAATCAGCCCCAGCATTTT.

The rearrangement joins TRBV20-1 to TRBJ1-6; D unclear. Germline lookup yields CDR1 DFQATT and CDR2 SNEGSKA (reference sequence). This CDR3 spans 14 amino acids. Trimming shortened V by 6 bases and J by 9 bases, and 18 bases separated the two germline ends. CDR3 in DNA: TGCAGTGCCGGCAACCGGGCGAGACGTTCACCCCTCCACTTT. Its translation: CSAGNRARRSPLHF.

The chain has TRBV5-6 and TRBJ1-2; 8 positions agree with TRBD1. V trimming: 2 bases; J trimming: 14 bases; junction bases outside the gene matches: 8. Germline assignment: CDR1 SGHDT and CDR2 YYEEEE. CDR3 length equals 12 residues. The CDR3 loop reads CASSFGTGLYTF. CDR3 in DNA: TGTGCCAGCAGCTTCGGGACAGGCCTTTATACCTTC.